This T cell receptor beta chain appears in the sequencing data of a study of shared clonotypes between healthy human individuals. Method: immunoSEQ multiplex PCR; TCRdb's copy keeps in-frame clones and lacks some. The table shows approximately 2,000,000 clones, with 85% to 95% occurring only once. This CDR3 contains 21 residues. The V segment lost 2 bases and the J segment 1 base; nucleotides outside the gene matches: 14. Per germline, CDR1 MDHEN and CDR2 SYDVKM. This receptor was identified in a young man in good health. Some clones in this sample may be carry-over from other donors' samples. The gene calls are TRBV28 and TRBJ2-6, with 10 bases aligning to TRBD1. Sequencing input: naive CD4+ T cells from PBMCs. Subset of the sample: CD45RA+ positively selected. This CDR3 is CASSLDRGRPSPLSGANVLTF. The CDR3 nucleotides read TGTGCCAGCAGTTTAGACAGGGGGCGCCCGTCCCCTCTTTCTGGGGCCAACGTCCTGACTTTC.